This passage covers 28 T cell receptor beta chains from one sample sequenced in a study of cytomegalovirus exposure and HLA in healthy donors. The repertoire was sequenced with immunoSEQ multiplex PCR; TCRdb's copy has only in-frame clones and lacks some. The sample includes some 69,000 clones, over 85% of them seen just once. The sample consisted of PBMCs. The receptors were sampled from a man between 18 and 29 years old in good health and CMV-seropositive.

The J gene is TRBJ2-3, the V gene TRBV6-4; D gene ambiguous. The CDR3 is made up of 13 amino acids. Germline assignment: CDR1 MRHNA and CDR2 SNTAGT. Between the trimmed V and J ends, which lost 6 bases and 6 bases, there was a span of 13 bases. CDR3 sequence reads: CASSSNPQDTQYF. In nucleotides, the CDR3 is TGTGCCAGCAGCAGTAATCCACAGGATACGCAGTATTTT.

The chain employs TRBV28 and TRBJ2-1; D unclear. V gave up 5 bases and J gave up 4 bases, with 9 bases separating them. The germline gives CDR1 MDHEN, CDR2 SYDVKM. The CDR3 extends over 13 amino acids. CDR3 coding DNA: TGTGCCAGCAGTACAACAGTGTACAATGAGCAGTTCTTC. Its translation is CASSTTVYNEQFF.

V gene TRBV18 combines with J gene TRBJ1-2, with TRBD1 as a possible D gene (6 bases). CDR3 size: 16 residues. The germline V and J ends were trimmed by 0 bases and 1 base, with 12 bases remaining between them. CDR1 is KGHSH and CDR2 is LQKENI in the germline V gene. The CDR3 region is CASSPPNRADNYGYTF. Here the CDR3 DNA reads TGTGCCAGCTCACCACCGAACAGGGCCGATAACTATGGCTACACCTTC.

The genes are TRBV6-4 and TRBJ2-3; 7 nucleotides agree with TRBD2. V trimming: 11 bases; J trimming: 1 base; junction bases outside the gene matches: 9. Germline V lookup: CDR1 MRHNA, CDR2 SNTAGT. This CDR3 region has 14 residues. The CDR3: CADGAGLRTDTQYF. CDR3 bases: TGTGCCGACGGAGCGGGGCTTCGCACAGATACGCAGTATTTT.

The rearrangement joins TRBV28 to TRBJ2-1; weak D call: TRBD2 (5 bases). The germline gives CDR1 MDHEN, CDR2 SYDVKM. The CDR3 spans 16 residues. V dropped 2 bases and J dropped 6 bases, with 17 bases sitting between them. CDR3 loop: CASSLLELVPSNEQFF. The CDR3 DNA follows: TGTGCCAGCAGTTTACTTGAACTAGTCCCAAGCAATGAGCAGTTCTTC.

In this sample, this clone turned up once. The rearrangement links TRBV5-1 to TRBJ2-7; no firm D call. The CDR3 loop spans 13 amino acids. Trimming took 3 bases from V and 6 from J, leaving 13 bases between them. Germline CDR1 is SGHRS and CDR2 is YFSETQ. CDR3 loop: CASSYSSSGEQYF. The CDR3 DNA reads TGCGCCAGCAGCTATTCCTCCTCGGGCGAGCAGTACTTC.

The chain employs TRBV25-1 and TRBJ2-5; tentatively, D is TRBD1 (5 bases). CDR3 length: 12 amino acids. CDR1 and CDR2 (germline): MGHDK, SYGVNS. V was cut by 11 bases and J by 5 bases, with 15 bases left in between. The chain's CDR3 is CASRLGLETQYF. The CDR3 DNA reads as TGTGCCTCGAGGTTGGGGCTGGAGACCCAGTACTTC.

The rearrangement joins TRBV5-4 to TRBJ2-2; 8 bases map to TRBD1. In germline, CDR1 is SGHNT, CDR2 YYREEE (reference sequence). The CDR3 runs to 16 residues. V lost 0 bases and J lost 8; bases outside the gene matches: 9. The CDR3 protein is CASSLGRDRLFGELFF. As DNA, the CDR3 is TGTGCCAGCAGCTTGGGCCGGGACAGGTTATTTGGGGAGCTGTTTTTT.

The chain employs TRBV5-4 and TRBJ1-2; tentative D call: TRBD1 (6 bases). Germline CDR1 SGHNT, CDR2 YYREEE (reference sequence). V lost 1 base, J lost 3 bases, and 10 bases lay in between. The CDR3 consists of 14 residues. Here the CDR3 reads CASSLNREDYGYTF. CDR3 sequence (DNA): TGTGCCAGCAGCTTGAACAGGGAAGACTATGGCTACACCTTC.

The chain joins TRBV27 to TRBJ2-7, with a tentative D call TRBD1 (6 bases). The V end was cut by 6 bases, the J end by 0 bases, with 9 bases between. The germline V gene encodes CDR1 MNHEY and CDR2 SMNVEV (reference sequence). The CDR3 consists of 13 residues. This chain's CDR3 is CASRTGASYEQYF. The CDR3, as DNA: TGTGCCAGCAGGACAGGTGCCTCCTACGAGCAGTACTTC.

The rearrangement uses TRBV12-5 and TRBJ1-3; D unclear. The CDR3 extends over 17 amino acids. With 2 bases removed from V and 0 bases from J, the gap between germline ends came to 14 bases. The germline gives CDR1 LGHNT, CDR2 FRNRAP. The CDR3 protein is CASGLMVSGDSGNTIYF. The CDR3 region has the DNA TGTGCTAGTGGTTTGATGGTGTCCGGAGACTCTGGAAACACCATATATTTT. Filled out from reference TRBV12-5 and TRBJ1-3, the complete variable domain reads DARVTQTPRHKVTEMGQEVTMRCQPILGHNTVFWYRQTMMQGLELLAYFRNRAPLDDSGMPKDRFSAEMPDATLATLKIQPSEPRDSAVYFCASGLMVSGDSGNTIYFGEGSWLTVV.

The J gene is TRBJ1-1, the V gene TRBV11-3; TRBD1 is a possible D gene (6 bases). Trimming shortened V by 4 bases and J by 1 base, and 13 bases separated the two germline ends. This CDR3 is 15 amino acids long. Germline CDR1 reads SGHNT; CDR2 reads YENEEA. In DNA, the CDR3 is TGTGCCAGCAGCTCCAGGGGCCCCACGAACACTGAAGCTTTCTTT. Translated, it gives CASSSRGPTNTEAFF.

This rearrangement joins TRBV19 to TRBJ1-1; D uncertain. The CDR3 runs to 13 residues. V lost 1 base to trimming and J lost 3 bases, with 6 bases between them. Germline V lookup: CDR1 LNHDA, CDR2 SQIVND (reference sequence). CDR3 residues: CASSIGEDTEAFF. The CDR3 bases are TGTGCCAGTAGTATAGGGGAGGACACTGAAGCTTTCTTT.

This sequence joins TRBV6-1 and TRBJ1-1; 9 bases align to TRBD1. The ends lost 0 bases at V and 2 bases at J; junction bases unmatched: 4. Germline loops: CDR1 MNHNS, CDR2 SASEGT. The length of the CDR3 is 16 residues. CDR3 coding DNA: TGTGCCAGCAGTGAAGCACAGGGACAGGGTAACACTGAAGCTTTCTTT. Encoded protein: CASSEAQGQGNTEAFF.

The J gene is TRBJ1-2, the V gene TRBV5-5; maybe TRBD1 (6 bases). This CDR3 contains 16 residues. V lost 4 bases and J lost 7, with 23 bases in between. Germline CDR1 SGHKS, CDR2 YYEKEE (reference sequence). For the CDR3, the DNA is TGTGCCAGCAGCCCAACCACAAACACAGGGAAACGTGGCTACACCTTC. The encoded protein is CASSPTTNTGKRGYTF. The whole variable domain, filled in from reference TRBV5-5 and TRBJ1-2, reads DAGVTQSPTHLIKTRGQQVTLRCSPISGHKSVSWYQQVLGQGPQFIFQYYEKEERGRGNFPDRFSARQFPNYSSELNVNALLLGDSALYLCASSPTTNTGKRGYTFGSGTRLTVV.

As regards this clone: No conserved phenylalanine or tryptophan ends this CDR3, so it is likely a read error. No DNA is shown, since the ends of the CDR3 on it are uncertain; the CDR3 is the one TCRdb lists. This rearrangement joins TRBV21-1 to TRBJ2-7; no check of the table's D call, TRBD2, against the DNA was made. TRBV21-1 is shown as a pseudogene. Counting both end residues, the CDR3 totals 14 amino acids. The CDR3 loop reads CASSNGFNFLAGGL.

V usage is TRBV6-5 and J usage is TRBJ1-1; TRBD1 might be the D (6 bases). This CDR3 region has 13 residues. Trimming took 4 bases from V and 1 from J, leaving 7 bases between them. CDR1 MNHEY and CDR2 SVGAGI come from the germline V gene. The CDR3 reads CASSWGQNTEAFF. In nucleotides, the CDR3 is TGTGCCAGCAGTTGGGGACAGAACACTGAAGCTTTCTTT.

V and J are TRBV28 and TRBJ1-2; possible D gene TRBD1, 6 bases. This CDR3 spans 13 amino acids. Germline CDR1 MDHEN, CDR2 SYDVKM. Trimming removed 5 bases from V and 5 bases from J, with 12 bases in between. DNA of the CDR3: TGTGCCAGCAGTCAGACAGGTCCTTATGGCTACACCTTC. It codes for CASSQTGPYGYTF.

This chain joins TRBV6-4 and TRBJ2-3, with D unresolved. Germline V gene sequence: CDR1 MRHNA, CDR2 SNTAGT. V lost 2 bases, J lost 6 bases, and 9 bases lay in between. The CDR3 is made up of 13 amino acids. CDR3 loop: CASSDDPRDTQYF. The CDR3 DNA follows: TGTGCCAGCAGTGACGACCCGCGGGATACGCAGTATTTT.

The chain uses TRBV18 and TRBJ2-7; TRBD1 might be the D (5 bases). V was pared by 4 bases and J by 3 bases, with 19 bases between. The CDR3 covers 16 residues. In germline, CDR1 is KGHSH, CDR2 LQKENI. CDR3 region: CASSLGWGATDYEQYF. CDR3 coding DNA: TGTGCCAGCTCACTAGGGTGGGGCGCAACCGACTACGAGCAGTACTTC.

The chain couples TRBV5-5 to TRBJ2-2, with D maybe TRBD1 (6 bases). The CDR3 contains 15 residues. V dropped 2 bases and J dropped 6 bases, with 14 bases sitting between them. CDR1 and CDR2 (germline): SGHKS, YYEKEE (reference sequence). The CDR3 nucleotides read TGTGCCAGCAGCTTTTGGGGGAAGGGGGCCGGGGAGCTGTTTTTT. This translates into CASSFWGKGAGELFF.

The chain couples TRBV5-6 to TRBJ2-1; 9 bases align to TRBD2. V shed 1 base and J 2 bases; nucleotides not matched to a gene: 7. The CDR3 runs 17 residues. The germline gives CDR1 SGHDT, CDR2 YYEEEE. DNA of the CDR3: TGTGCCAGCAGCTTGACAGCGGGAGGCAACACCTACAATGAGCAGTTCTTC. This codes for CASSLTAGGNTYNEQFF.

This rearrangement joins TRBV11-2 to TRBJ2-6; D is unclear. Germline V gives CDR1 SGHAT, CDR2 FQNNGV. The CDR3 has 15 residues. The V end was cut by 5 bases, the J end by 0 bases, with 8 bases between. CDR3 nucleotide sequence: TGTGCCAGCAGCCCAAGGAGCTCTGGGGCCAACGTCCTGACTTTC. Protein: CASSPRSSGANVLTF.

The gene calls are TRBV7-9 and TRBJ2-2; 9 bases line up with TRBD2. V lost 5 bases to trimming and J lost 3 bases; unmatched junction nucleotides: 10. Germline CDR1 reads SEHNR; CDR2 reads FQNEAQ (reference sequence). This CDR3 has 17 residues. CDR3 bases: TGTGCCAGCAGCCCCCTGGGGCTAGCGGGGTACACCGGGGAGCTGTTTTTT. Translated, it gives CASSPLGLAGYTGELFF. The full variable domain, in which reference TRBV7-9 and TRBJ2-2 provide the parts outside the CDR3, is DTGVSQNPRHKITKRGQNVTFRCDPISEHNRLYWYRQTLGQGPEFLTYFQNEAQLEKSRLLSDRFSAERPKGSFSTLEIQRTEQGDSAMYLCASSPLGLAGYTGELFFGEGSRLTVL.

V and J are TRBV19 and TRBJ1-2; 7 nucleotides agree with TRBD1. Germline V gene sequence: CDR1 LNHDA, CDR2 SQIVND (reference sequence). The CDR3 covers 15 residues. The J segment lost 0 bases and the V segment lost 7 bases, leaving 8 bases of the junction unmatched. CDR3 nucleotide sequence: TGTGCCAGTACCCGACAGGGTGGGACTAACTATGGCTACACCTTC. This translates into CASTRQGGTNYGYTF.

The V and J genes are TRBV28 and TRBJ1-2; the match to TRBD1 covers 7 bases. V was clipped by 7 bases and J by 6 bases; unmatched bases: 14. The CDR3 has 15 amino acids. Looked up from germline, CDR1 is MDHEN and CDR2 is SYDVKM. DNA of the CDR3: TGTGCCAGCACTTCCGACAGGGAGATTTTCCATGGCTACACCTTC. Its translation: CASTSDREIFHGYTF.

The chain carries TRBV5-4 and TRBJ2-5; D gene ambiguous. Germline CDR1 is SGHNT and CDR2 is YYREEE (reference sequence). Trimming removed 4 bases at V and 3 bases at J, with 4 bases between. This CDR3 is 11 amino acids long. The chain's CDR3 is CASSREETQYF. As DNA, the CDR3 is TGTGCCAGCAGCCGAGAAGAGACCCAGTACTTC.

V and J are TRBV19 and TRBJ2-5; 7 bases line up with TRBD2. This CDR3 has 13 residues. J lost 5 bases, V lost 5 bases, and 5 bases had no gene match. Germline CDR1 reads LNHDA; CDR2 reads SQIVND (reference sequence). The CDR3 loop is CASSSGRGETQYF. In DNA, the CDR3 is TGTGCCAGTAGTTCGGGGCGGGGGGAGACCCAGTACTTC.